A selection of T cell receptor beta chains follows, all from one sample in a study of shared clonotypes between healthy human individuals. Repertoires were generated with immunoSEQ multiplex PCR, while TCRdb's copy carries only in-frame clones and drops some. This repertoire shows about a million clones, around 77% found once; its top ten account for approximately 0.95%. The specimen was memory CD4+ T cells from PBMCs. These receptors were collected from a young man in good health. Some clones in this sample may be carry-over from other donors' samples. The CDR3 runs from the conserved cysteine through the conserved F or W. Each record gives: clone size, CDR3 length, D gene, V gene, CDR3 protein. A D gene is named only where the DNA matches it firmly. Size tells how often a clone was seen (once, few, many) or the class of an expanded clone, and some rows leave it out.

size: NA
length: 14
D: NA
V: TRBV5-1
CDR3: CASSWGNSGNTIYF

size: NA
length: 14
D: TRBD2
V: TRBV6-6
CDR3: CASSPTSVQETQYF

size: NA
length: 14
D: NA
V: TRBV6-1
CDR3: CASSRLGADQPQHF

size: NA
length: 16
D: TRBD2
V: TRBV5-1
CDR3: CASSPDSSGIINEQFF

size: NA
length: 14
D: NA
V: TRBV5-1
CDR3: CASSFGPRDNEQFF

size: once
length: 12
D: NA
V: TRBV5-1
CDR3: CASRDYTGELFF

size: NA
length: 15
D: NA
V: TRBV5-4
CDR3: CASSPGGTGLKTQYF

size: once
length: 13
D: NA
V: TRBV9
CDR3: CASSVSGTGELFF

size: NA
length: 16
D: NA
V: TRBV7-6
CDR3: CASSLQDNTGTDTQYF

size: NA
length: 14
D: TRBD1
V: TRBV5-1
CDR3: CASSLGTGATEAFF

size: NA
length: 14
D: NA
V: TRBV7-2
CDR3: CASSIRDGTYGYTF

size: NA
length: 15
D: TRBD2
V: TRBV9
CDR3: CASSVSGRSTGELFF

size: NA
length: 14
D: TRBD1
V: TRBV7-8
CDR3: CASSPGQDTYEQYF

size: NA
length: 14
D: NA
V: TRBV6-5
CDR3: CASSYLADYYGYTF

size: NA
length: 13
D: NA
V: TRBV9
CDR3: CASSSRSNQPQHF